These 12 T cell receptor beta chains were all obtained from the same sample, sequenced in a study of blood T cell repertoires in COVID-19 (TCRdb year 2020). Library generation was performed with the immunoSEQ multiplex PCR assay. TCRdb retrieved this table from immuneACCESS and kept in-frame rearrangements only. Not all clones are present; in checked studies, unresolved V genes account for under half, and no reason is known for the remainder. In all, the sample holds around 150,000 clones, and 65% to 85% of those were seen once. In total, the top ten clones hold more than 4.5% of the sample. Sequencing was performed on PBMCs or T cells enriched from blood (not recorded which). The receptors derive from a man between 65 and 85 years old who had been exposed to COVID-19.

The chain employs TRBV6-5 and TRBJ1-4; 8 bases match TRBD1. V lost 0 bases and J lost 8; bases outside the gene matches: 5. Germline CDR1 MNHEY, CDR2 SVGAGI. This CDR3 comprises 15 residues. This CDR3 is CASSYSTGGREKLFF. CDR3 nucleotides: TGTGCCAGCAGTTACTCTACAGGGGGGCGGGAAAAACTGTTTTTT.

The chain uses TRBV10-3 and TRBJ2-2, with D possibly TRBD1 on 6 matching bases. Germline assignment: CDR1 ENHRY and CDR2 SYGVKD. The V end lost 5 bases, the J end lost 9 bases, and 19 bases lay between the germline ends. This CDR3 is 15 amino acids long. The CDR3 DNA is TGTGCCATCAGTAACGAGGACAGCGGCAACCGGGAGCTGTTTTTT. Translation: CAISNEDSGNRELFF.

This clone has more than one count but fewer than ten. The rearrangement joins TRBV19 to TRBJ1-2, with D unresolved. The V and J ends lost 3 bases and 2 bases respectively, with 7 bases between them. CDR1 is LNHDA and CDR2 is SQIVND in the germline V gene (reference sequence). This CDR3 is 13 amino acids long. Written as DNA, the CDR3 is TGTGCCAGTAGTATCACAGAGAACTATGGCTACACCTTC. As protein: CASSITENYGYTF.

The chain employs TRBV7-9 and TRBJ2-6, with TRBD1 as a possible D gene (6 bases). Germline CDR1 SEHNR, CDR2 FQNEAQ (reference sequence). Trimming took 5 bases from V and 0 from J, leaving 11 bases between them. This CDR3 spans 16 amino acids. CDR3 loop: CASSATGFSGANVLTF. The CDR3 DNA follows: TGTGCCAGCAGCGCGACAGGTTTCTCTGGGGCCAACGTCCTGACTTTC.

V gene TRBV10-1 combines with J gene TRBJ2-1; 9 bases match TRBD1. CDR3 length equals 15 residues. Germline CDR1 and CDR2: WNHNN and SYGVQD (reference sequence). J was trimmed by 6 bases and V by 3 bases; bases with no gene match: 6. CDR3 region: CASSEWTGASNEQFF. CDR3 coding DNA: TGCGCCAGCAGTGAATGGACAGGGGCCTCCAATGAGCAGTTCTTC.

V is TRBV28 and J is TRBJ1-2; TRBD1 aligns across 9 bases. Germline V gene sequence: CDR1 MDHEN, CDR2 SYDVKM. Germline trimming cut 6 bases from V and 8 bases from J; bases unmatched to any gene: 7. The CDR3 runs 13 residues. CDR3 protein: CASRLDRGDGYTF. The CDR3 nucleotides read TGTGCCAGCAGATTGGACAGGGGAGACGGCTACACCTTC.

CDR3 in amino acids: CASSLSDFGTGELFF. CDR3 coding DNA: TGCGCCAGCAGCTTGTCGGACTTCGGCACCGGGGAGCTGTTTTTT. V is TRBV5-1 and J is TRBJ2-2; possibly TRBD2 for D (5 bases). The germline CDR1 and CDR2 sequences are SGHRS and YFSETQ. The CDR3 is made up of 15 amino acids. Trimming shortened V by 1 base and J by 4 bases, and 11 bases separated the two germline ends.

The chain combines TRBV6-2 or TRBV6-3 with TRBJ1-6, with a weak D call TRBD1 (5 bases). Trimming removed 5 bases at V and 9 bases at J, with 14 bases between. Germline V lookup: CDR1 MNHEY, CDR2 SVGEGT. The length of the CDR3 is 14 residues. This CDR3 reads CASSSQGRISPLHF. CDR3 nucleotides: TGTGCCAGCAGTAGCCAGGGAAGGATTTCACCCCTCCACTTT.

This clone was counted only a few times. J is TRBJ2-5 and V is TRBV6-2 or TRBV6-3; 11 positions match TRBD2. V was clipped by 6 bases and J by 6 bases; unmatched bases: 6. Germline assignment: CDR1 MNHEY and CDR2 SVGEGT. The CDR3 extends over 14 amino acids. In DNA, the CDR3 is TGTGCCAGCAGCTATAGCGGGAGGGGACAGACCCAGTACTTC. This encodes CASSYSGRGQTQYF.

The chain links TRBV19 to TRBJ1-3, with 7 bases matching TRBD1. CDR1 is LNHDA and CDR2 is SQIVND in the germline V gene (reference sequence). V lost 5 bases, J lost 0 bases, and 4 bases stayed unmatched. The CDR3 length is 15 residues. Written as DNA, the CDR3 is TGTGCCAGTAGTCCCGACAGGGCCTCTGGAAACACCATATATTTT. Protein: CASSPDRASGNTIYF.

The count of this clone is one. This sequence joins TRBV7-2 and TRBJ2-7; 9 nucleotides align to TRBD1. The germline V gene has CDR1 SGHTA and CDR2 FQGNSA. The length of the CDR3 is 16 residues. Unmatched junction bases numbered 15, after V lost 7 bases and J lost 5 bases. In DNA, the CDR3 is TGTGCCAGCAACTCTTGGACGGGACAGGGTCAAAACGAGCAGTACTTC. Translated: CASNSWTGQGQNEQYF. The full variable domain, in which reference TRBV7-2 and TRBJ2-7 provide the parts outside the CDR3, is GAGVSQSPSNKVTEKGKDVELRCDPISGHTALYWYRQSLGQGLEFLIYFQGNSAPDKSGLPSDRFSAERTGGSVSTLTIQRTQQEDSAVYLCASNSWTGQGQNEQYFGPGTRLTVT.

The rearrangement joins TRBV7-2 to TRBJ2-7; TRBD1 agrees at 9 bases. CDR3 length equals 14 residues. V gave up 5 bases and J gave up 3 bases; unmatched junction bases: 5. In germline, CDR1 is SGHTA, CDR2 FQGNSA. The CDR3 DNA reads as TGTGCCAGCAGCATGGGACAGGGAAACTACGAGCAGTACTTC. Protein product: CASSMGQGNYEQYF.